Presented here are 19 T cell receptor beta chains from one specimen sequenced in a study of CD8 T cells in ankylosing spondylitis. TCRdb processed the 5' RACE reads anew with MiXCR; each CDR3 protein has one entry. In the table there are approximately 150,000 distinct CDR3 sequences, 25% to 35% of which are singletons. The sequencing sample was made of synovial fluid, either unsorted or a sorted T cell fraction (not recorded which). These receptors originate from a male donor with ankylosing spondylitis.

This clonotype has a handful of counts. The chain employs TRBV6-5 and TRBJ2-1; 10 nucleotides align to TRBD2. The V segment lost 5 bases and the J segment 8 bases; nucleotides outside the gene matches: 9. Germline V gene lookup returns CDR1 MNHEY and CDR2 SVGAGI. The CDR3 totals 15 residues. The chain's CDR3 is CASSNRAGGNDEQFF. CDR3 nucleotide sequence: TGTGCCAGCAGTAACCGAGCGGGAGGGAACGATGAGCAGTTCTTC.

This clonotype has only a few counts. The chain uses TRBV7-2 and TRBJ1-6; 7 bases agree with TRBD1. The germline V gene has CDR1 SGHTA and CDR2 FQGNSA. The J segment lost 0 bases and the V segment lost 3 bases, leaving 2 bases of the junction unmatched. The CDR3 runs to 16 residues. The CDR3 nucleotides are TGTGCCAGCAGCTTGACAGGGAGCTCCTATAATTCACCCCTCCACTTT. The encoded protein is CASSLTGSSYNSPLHF.

This clonotype came up a few times. The germline gene is not matched at one end of the junction; a read error may be the cause. The chain combines TRBV11-2 with TRBJ2-5; weak D call: TRBD2 (6 bases). The germline CDR1 and CDR2 sequences are SGHAT and FQNNGV. The length of the CDR3 is 15 residues. CDR3 residues: CASSLGDRDRENQYF. The CDR3 DNA sequence: TGTGCCAGCAGCTTAGGGGACCGGGACCGGGAGAACCAGTACTTC.

This sequence joins TRBV6-1 and TRBJ2-4, with D perhaps matching TRBD1 (6 bases). Per the germline V gene, CDR1 is MNHNS and CDR2 is SASEGT. Trimming shortened V by 7 bases and J by 0 bases, and 13 bases separated the two germline ends. This CDR3 spans 15 amino acids. As DNA, the CDR3 is TGTGCCAGCATTGACAGGAGCTTAGCCAAAAACATTCAGTACTTC. Residues: CASIDRSLAKNIQYF.

The chain couples TRBV12-3 or TRBV12-4 to TRBJ1-2, with D perhaps TRBD1 (5 bases). V was shortened by 4 bases and J by 6 bases, with 12 bases between the two germline ends. CDR3 length: 13 residues. CDR3: CASSSFRVNGYTF. Here the CDR3 DNA reads TGTGCCAGCAGTTCCTTCAGGGTTAATGGCTACACCTTC.

This rearrangement joins TRBV6-6 to TRBJ1-5; D is undetermined. Germline assignment: CDR1 MNHNY and CDR2 SVGAGI (reference sequence). This CDR3 has 9 residues. The V end was cut by 11 bases, the J end by 9 bases, with 8 bases between. For the CDR3, the DNA is TGTGCCGCCGGGCTGCCCCAGCATTTT. Translating gives CAAGLPQHF.

Ten or more counts support this clonotype. The V and J genes are TRBV7-2 and TRBJ1-6, with D perhaps matching TRBD1 (6 bases). The germline V gene has CDR1 SGHTA and CDR2 FQGNSA. The CDR3 consists of 14 residues. V was shortened by 1 base and J by 8 bases, with 9 bases between the two germline ends. This CDR3 reads CASSLGAGDSPLHF. The CDR3 nucleotides read TGTGCCAGCAGCTTAGGGGCAGGGGATTCACCCCTCCACTTT.

This clonotype has a handful of counts. This chain links TRBV12-3 or TRBV12-4 with TRBJ1-4; D is undetermined. The CDR3 runs 14 residues. Trimming took off 3 bases at V and 0 bases at J, with 5 bases between the two ends. The CDR3 nucleotides are TGTGCCAGCAGTTTTCTCGCAACTAATGAAAAACTGTTTTTT. Protein: CASSFLATNEKLFF.

CDR3 nucleotide sequence: TGCAGTGCTTCGGACAGGGAGGGCTATAATTCACCCCTCCACTTT. It specifies CSASDREGYNSPLHF. The rearrangement uses TRBV20-1 and TRBJ1-6; 8 bases are shared with TRBD1. Per germline, CDR1 DFQATT and CDR2 SNEGSKA (reference sequence). CDR3 length: 15 amino acids. The trim removed 5 bases at V and 3 bases at J, leaving 6 bases unmatched.

Relative to its sample, this clonotype is medium-sized. The chain joins TRBV27 to TRBJ2-2; 8 bases match TRBD2. V trimming: 2 bases; J trimming: 4 bases; junction bases outside the gene matches: 3. In germline, CDR1 is MNHEY, CDR2 SMNVEV (reference sequence). The CDR3 spans 15 residues. The CDR3 sequence is CASSLLGLVTGELFF. The DNA for the CDR3 is TGTGCCAGCAGTTTACTGGGACTAGTCACCGGGGAGCTGTTTTTT.

This clonotype was detected only a few times. The chain couples TRBV20-1 to TRBJ2-2; a possible D gene is TRBD2 (6 bases). The V end was cut by 2 bases, the J end by 6 bases, with 13 bases between. The CDR3 length is 14 residues. Germline CDR1 and CDR2: DFQATT and SNEGSKA (reference sequence). The CDR3 sequence: CSARSQGGPGELFF. The DNA for the CDR3 is TGCAGTGCTAGATCCCAGGGAGGTCCCGGGGAGCTGTTTTTT.

This clonotype was detected only a few times. V usage is TRBV24-1 and J usage is TRBJ2-5, with a tentative D call TRBD2 (5 bases). The V end lost 9 bases, the J end lost 4 bases, and 11 bases lay between the germline ends. CDR1 and CDR2 (germline): KGHDR, SFDVKD. CDR3 length: 12 residues. The CDR3 bases are TGTGCCACCGTTCGGGGTGGAGAGACCCAGTACTTC. Protein sequence: CATVRGGETQYF.

This clonotype has just a few counts. The chain recombines TRBV4-2 with TRBJ2-7, with TRBD2 identical over 8 bases. V shed 0 bases, J shed 2 bases, and the junction held 9 bases outside the gene matches. Germline V gene data show CDR1 as LGHNA and CDR2 as YNFKEQ. The CDR3 length is 17 residues. The CDR3 nucleotides are TGTGCCAGCAGCCAAGAGCTTAAAGCGGGGGCCCCCTACGAGCAGTACTTC. Its protein is CASSQELKAGAPYEQYF.

This clonotype was observed many times. The chain joins TRBV20-1 to TRBJ2-7, with 8 positions matching TRBD2. The CDR3 runs to 15 residues. V lost 3 bases and J lost 1; bases outside the gene matches: 8. CDR1 DFQATT and CDR2 SNEGSKA come from the germline V gene (reference sequence). In DNA form, the CDR3 reads TGCAGTGCTAGTTCGGTAGCGGGGTCTTCCTACGAGCAGTACTTC. Encoded protein: CSASSVAGSSYEQYF.

This clonotype was picked up one time. The chain uses TRBV12-3 or TRBV12-4 and TRBJ1-4, with 8 bases fitting TRBD1. The CDR3 runs 15 residues. The junction had 5 bases not matched to a gene; V was cut back by 5 bases and J by 3 bases. The CDR3 region is CASSLTGVPNEKLFF. The DNA of the CDR3 is TGTGCCAGCAGTCTGACAGGGGTTCCTAATGAAAAACTGTTTTTT.

This clonotype was counted only a few times. The chain combines TRBV27 with TRBJ1-5; no clear D. CDR3 length: 15 amino acids. V lost 5 bases to trimming and J lost 2 bases, with 13 bases between them. The V gene's germline CDR1 is MNHEY and CDR2 SMNVEV (reference sequence). This CDR3 is CASSPRHEGNQPQHF. DNA of the CDR3: TGTGCCAGCAGTCCACGACACGAGGGCAATCAGCCCCAGCATTTT.

The genes are TRBV20-1 and TRBJ2-3, with 15 bases aligning to TRBD2. Germline values: CDR1 DFQATT, CDR2 SNEGSKA (reference sequence). With 6 bases clipped from V and 8 bases from J, the junction kept 6 bases outside the gene matches. This CDR3 has 14 residues. The CDR3 DNA follows: TGCAGTGCGCGGACTAGCGGGGGGGTACTTACGCAGTATTTT. Amino acids: CSARTSGGVLTQYF.

Ten or more counts support this clonotype. This chain links TRBV20-1 with TRBJ2-3; the match to TRBD2 covers 7 bases. This CDR3 comprises 15 residues. J was trimmed by 5 bases and V by 0 bases; bases with no gene match: 8. CDR1 DFQATT and CDR2 SNEGSKA come from the germline V gene (reference sequence). The CDR3 DNA is TGCAGTGCTAGAGATTGGGCGGGAGTTCAAGATACGCAGTATTTT. This sequence encodes CSARDWAGVQDTQYF.

This clonotype was observed at least ten times. The rearrangement uses TRBV3-1 and TRBJ2-7; D gene ambiguous. CDR3 length: 13 residues. V was pared by 1 base and J by 2 bases, with 6 bases between. Germline assignment: CDR1 LGHDT and CDR2 YNNKEL (reference sequence). CDR3 sequence: CASSQGHAYEQYF. CDR3 sequence (DNA): TGTGCCAGCAGCCAAGGTCACGCCTACGAGCAGTACTTC.